Below, 8 T cell receptor beta chains from the same sample are listed, as sequenced in a study of OX40 agonist ivuxolimab in advanced cancers. Sequencing was performed with immunoSEQ multiplex PCR; in TCRdb, only in-frame clones are kept and a portion is missing. The repertoire includes around 34,000 clones, around 81% of them detected once, and over 1.1% sits in the top ten. Sequenced material: CD4+ or CD8+ T cells sorted from blood, taken in a trial of the OX40 agonist ivuxolimab. These receptors all come from an adult with an advanced solid tumor such as melanoma, head and neck, liver or kidney cancer.

CDR3 sequence: CASSSGVAGNYEQYF. The DNA of the CDR3 is TGTGCCAGCAGTTCCGGGGTAGCGGGAAACTACGAGCAGTACTTC. The chain joins TRBV27 to TRBJ2-7; the match to TRBD2 covers 8 bases. After removal of 4 bases from V and 3 bases from J, the junction contained 8 bases not matched to a gene. The CDR3 runs to 15 residues. Germline V lookup: CDR1 MNHEY, CDR2 SMNVEV (reference sequence).

V is TRBV4-3 and J is TRBJ2-3; TRBD2 aligns across 10 bases. The germline gives CDR1 LGHNA, CDR2 YSLEER. The CDR3 length is 16 residues. Trimming cost V 4 bases and J 6 bases; bases outside gene matches: 10. In DNA form, the CDR3 reads TGCGCCAGCAGCCCTAGCGGGGGAGGTGGTGGGGATACGCAGTATTTT. It yields the protein CASSPSGGGGGDTQYF.

A single count supports this clone. The chain links TRBV27 to TRBJ2-5, with D tentatively TRBD2 (6 bases). The CDR3 has 14 residues. Looked up from germline, CDR1 is MNHEY and CDR2 is SMNVEV (reference sequence). V lost 4 bases and J lost 7, with 16 bases in between. CDR3 DNA: TGTGCCAGCAGTTGGTCCGGGGGTGAGGGGACCCAGTACTTC. Amino acids: CASSWSGGEGTQYF.

The chain has TRBV4-1 and TRBJ2-4; 8 bases match TRBD2. J lost 5 bases, V lost 3 bases, and 3 bases had no gene match. Per germline, CDR1 MGHRA and CDR2 YSYEKL. The CDR3 runs to 14 residues. The chain's CDR3 is CASSHAGGENIQYF. CDR3 nucleotides: TGCGCCAGCAGCCATGCCGGGGGGGAAAACATTCAGTACTTC.

This sequence joins TRBV11-2 and TRBJ1-4; the D is unclear. The V end lost 0 bases, the J end lost 8 bases, and 7 bases lay between the germline ends. In germline, CDR1 is SGHAT, CDR2 FQNNGV. This CDR3 region has 13 residues. The CDR3 loop is CASSLDLGEKLFF. The CDR3 DNA follows: TGTGCCAGCAGCTTAGATCTTGGGGAAAAACTGTTTTTT.

This rearrangement joins TRBV4-2 to TRBJ2-7; D perhaps matches TRBD2 (6 bases). Trimming removed 0 bases at V and 6 bases at J, with 24 bases between. The length of the CDR3 is 18 residues. Per the germline V gene, CDR1 is LGHNA and CDR2 is YNFKEQ. DNA for the CDR3: TGTGCCAGCAGCCAAGAACCCCCCCGCGTAGCCGGACTATCCGAGCAGTACTTC. Its translation: CASSQEPPRVAGLSEQYF.

The CDR3 DNA is TGTGCCATCAGTGAACAGGGTGGGAATTCACCCCTCCACTTT. Translating it yields CAISEQGGNSPLHF. The rearrangement uses TRBV10-3 and TRBJ1-6, with D possibly being TRBD1 (6 bases). The ends were cut back, 3 bases at V and 7 bases at J, with 10 bases in the middle. CDR1 is ENHRY and CDR2 is SYGVKD in the germline V gene. This CDR3 contains 14 residues.

The chain recombines TRBV2 with TRBJ1-4; unclear D gene. The ends were cut back, 4 bases at V and 2 bases at J, with 8 bases in the middle. Per the germline V gene, CDR1 is SNHLY and CDR2 is FYNNEI. This CDR3 region has 14 residues. The CDR3 here is CASSVRRTNEKLFF. The CDR3 bases are TGTGCCAGCAGTGTCCGCCGGACTAATGAAAAACTGTTTTTT.